Listed below are T cell receptor beta chains from one sample, sequenced in a study of early T cells in non-severe SARS-CoV-2 infection. In TCRdb, the 5' RACE reads were re-called with MiXCR into one record per CDR3 protein. The sample shows 45,000 or so distinct CDR3 sequences, under 7.5% of them seen only once. Sequencing was carried out using whole blood. Receptors originate from an adult who was a healthcare worker with PCR-confirmed SARS-CoV-2 infection or an uninfected control (not recorded which). Both conserved end residues are part of each CDR3. D genes are given only for firm matches. Some rows mark clone size as missing; the rest say once, few, many or name a class of expanded clone.

CDR3nt	CDR3aa	d_gene	j_gene	abundance	len	v_gene
TGCGCCAGCAGCTTGGGGCCGGGGGCGAATGAGCAGTTCTTC	CASSLGPGANEQFF	-	TRBJ2-1	few	14	TRBV5-1
TGTGCCAGCAGCCCGGTGAGGGTAGGGGAAGCTTTCTTT	CASSPVRVGEAFF	-	TRBJ1-1	many	13	TRBV13
TGTGCCAGCAGTCGGGGGGACAGGAACACCGGGGAGCTGTTTTTT	CASSRGDRNTGELFF	-	TRBJ2-2	many	15	TRBV12-3/TRBV12-4
TGCGCCAGCAGCTTGGTCCCTGGCCTGAGTCTTCAGCCCCAGCATTTT	CASSLVPGLSLQPQHF	-	TRBJ1-5	many	16	TRBV5-1
TGTGCCAGCAGCCATAGATCTAGCGTACAAGAGACCCAGTACTTC	CASSHRSSVQETQYF	-	TRBJ2-5	few	15	TRBV4-2
TGTGCCAGCCCATCCGGGGGTACGCAGTATTTT	CASPSGGTQYF	-	TRBJ2-3	few	11	TRBV2
TGTGCCAGCCGAGATATTCCCGGAGGGAGAGTTTCTAATTCACCCCTCCACTTT	CASRDIPGGRVSNSPLHF	-	TRBJ1-6	-	18	TRBV2
TGTGCCAGCAGCTCATGGGAATTGGGGAACACTGAAGCTTTCTTT	CASSSWELGNTEAFF	-	TRBJ1-1	-	15	TRBV7-6
TGCAGCGTTTCTAACTACAATGAGCAGTTCTTC	CSVSNYNEQFF	-	TRBJ2-1	few	11	TRBV29-1
TGTGCCAGCAGTTGGGGTAGGGAAACACCCCTCCACTTT	CASSWGRETPLHF	-	TRBJ1-6	many	13	TRBV12-3/TRBV12-4
TGTGCCAGCCAAGAAGAAGCGGGGGTGAACCAAGAGACCCAGTACTTC	CASQEEAGVNQETQYF	TRBD2	TRBJ2-5	many	16	TRBV3-1
TGCGCCAGCAGCTGGACGGCGAACACTGAAGCTTTCTTT	CASSWTANTEAFF	-	TRBJ1-1	-	13	TRBV5-1
TGTGCCAGCAGTTCGGCTGGTACCGGGGAGCTGTTTTTT	CASSSAGTGELFF	-	TRBJ2-2	few	13	TRBV28
TGCAGTGCTCCGAGACAGATTGTCACAGATACGCAGTATTTT	CSAPRQIVTDTQYF	-	TRBJ2-3	many	14	TRBV20-1